These 18 T cell receptor beta chains share one sample of origin, sequenced in a study of cytomegalovirus exposure and HLA in healthy donors. Researchers ran the PCR with 60 Vbeta and 13 Jbeta primers. Clones were read by immunoSEQ multiplex PCR, and TCRdb kept only the in-frame ones, dropping some. The data hold 120,000 or so clones, with roughly 76% observed a single time. The sample taken for sequencing was PBMCs. Receptor source: a man younger than 40 in good health and CMV-seronegative.

V usage is TRBV7-2 and J usage is TRBJ1-1; 9 bases fit TRBD1. The CDR3 loop spans 14 amino acids. Germline V gives CDR1 SGHTA, CDR2 FQGNSA. With 4 bases clipped from V and 0 bases from J, the junction kept 0 bases outside the gene matches. CDR3 sequence reads: CASSWTGVNTEAFF. CDR3 in DNA: TGTGCCAGCAGCTGGACAGGGGTGAACACTGAAGCTTTCTTT.

The chain is built from TRBV11-3 and TRBJ1-1; 7 positions agree with TRBD1. Germline assignment: CDR1 SGHNT and CDR2 YENEEA. V lost 4 bases, J lost 5 bases, and 10 bases stayed unmatched. The CDR3 extends over 15 amino acids. The CDR3 region is CASSSSTGRGTEAFF. CDR3 nucleotides: TGTGCCAGCAGCTCTTCGACAGGGAGAGGGACTGAAGCTTTCTTT.

This clone has more than one count but fewer than ten. Within the sample, other DNA sequences also encode this same CDR3. The rearrangement links TRBV19 to TRBJ2-1; 11 bases align to TRBD2. The CDR3 runs to 14 residues. The junction had 5 bases not matched to a gene; V was cut back by 3 bases and J by 10 bases. The germline CDR1 and CDR2 sequences are LNHDA and SQIVND (reference sequence). The CDR3 is CASSINLAGGEQFF. The CDR3 DNA follows: TGTGCCAGTAGTATTAATCTAGCGGGGGGCGAGCAGTTCTTC.

V usage is TRBV19 and J usage is TRBJ2-2; the D is unclear. The V gene lost 5 bases and the J gene lost 6 bases, with 7 bases spanning the gap. This CDR3 has 12 amino acids. Germline V gene sequence: CDR1 LNHDA, CDR2 SQIVND (reference sequence). The CDR3 DNA sequence: TGTGCCAGTAGTCAGGCTGCCGGGGAGCTGTTTTTT. Protein sequence: CASSQAAGELFF. Supplemented by reference TRBV19 and TRBJ2-2, the full variable domain reads DGGITQSPKYLFRKEGQNVTLSCEQNLNHDAMYWYRQDPGQGLRLIYYSQIVNDFQKGDIAEGYSVSREKKESFPLTVTSAQKNPTAFYLCASSQAAGELFFGEGSRLTVL.

This sequence joins TRBV6-4 and TRBJ2-3, with 12 positions matching TRBD1. CDR3 size: 15 residues. V lost 2 bases, J lost 4 bases, and 1 base stayed unmatched. Germline CDR1 MRHNA, CDR2 SNTAGT. CDR3 sequence reads: CASSDRDRGPDTQYF. CDR3 in DNA: TGTGCCAGCAGTGACAGGGACAGGGGGCCAGATACGCAGTATTTT.

CDR3 nucleotide sequence: TGTGCCAGCAGCTATCGCAATGAGCAGTTCTTC. It yields the protein CASSYRNEQFF. The rearrangement joins TRBV9 to TRBJ2-1; D ambiguous. Trimming removed 4 bases from V and 6 bases from J, with 5 bases in between. The CDR3 totals 11 residues. Looked up from germline, CDR1 is SGDLS and CDR2 is YYNGEE.

This clone appeared a single time. The chain recombines TRBV19 with TRBJ1-6, with a possible D match to TRBD1 (5 bases). Between the trimmed V and J ends, which lost 3 bases and 9 bases, there was a span of 15 bases. The CDR3 extends over 15 amino acids. From germline, CDR1 is LNHDA and CDR2 SQIVND (reference sequence). The CDR3 nucleotides read TGTGCCAGTAGTATTATCGAGGGGAGGCGTTCACCCCTCCACTTT. Its translation is CASSIIEGRRSPLHF.

The chain combines TRBV7-9 with TRBJ2-7; D may be TRBD2 (5 bases). Trimming stripped 1 base from V and 2 bases from J, with 18 bases between. The CDR3 consists of 17 residues. From germline, CDR1 is SEHNR and CDR2 FQNEAQ (reference sequence). CDR3 bases: TGTGCCAGCAGCTTAGTTCCATCGACGGGAATGGCCTACGAGCAGTACTTC. Amino acid sequence: CASSLVPSTGMAYEQYF.

This clone counts as medium-sized. The rearrangement links TRBV28 to TRBJ2-1; D gene uncertain. CDR3 length: 14 residues. Deletions cut 1 base from V and 0 bases from J, with 4 bases between. Germline V gene data show CDR1 as MDHEN and CDR2 as SYDVKM. The CDR3 DNA sequence: TGTGCCAGCAGTTTATCGGGCTCCTACAATGAGCAGTTCTTC. This codes for CASSLSGSYNEQFF.

The CDR3: CASSSGLRELFF. The CDR3 DNA sequence: TGTGCCAGCAGCTCAGGACTTAGGGAGCTGTTTTTT. This rearrangement joins TRBV7-9 to TRBJ2-2; a possible D gene is TRBD2 (5 bases). The V gene lost 4 bases and the J gene lost 9 bases, with 9 bases spanning the gap. CDR1 SEHNR and CDR2 FQNEAQ come from the germline V gene (reference sequence). This CDR3 is 12 amino acids long.

This sequence joins TRBV5-5 and TRBJ1-2; D is ambiguous. Deletions cut 4 bases from V and 4 bases from J, with 20 bases between. Germline V gives CDR1 SGHKS, CDR2 YYEKEE (reference sequence). The CDR3 sequence is 16 residues long. The CDR3: CASSPYQTDMRYGYTF. Here the CDR3 DNA reads TGTGCCAGCAGCCCATACCAAACCGATATGCGCTATGGCTACACCTTC.

The chain has TRBV27 and TRBJ1-6; D uncertain. Germline V lookup: CDR1 MNHEY, CDR2 SMNVEV (reference sequence). There are 14 residues in the CDR3. V dropped 5 bases and J dropped 6 bases, with 11 bases sitting between them. The CDR3 here is CASSAIGGNSPLHF. The CDR3 region has the DNA TGTGCCAGCAGTGCTATAGGAGGTAATTCACCCCTCCACTTT.

In its sample, this clone was seen once. The chain joins TRBV7-2 to TRBJ1-6; no reliable D call. The CDR3 covers 15 residues. The V end was cut by 1 base, the J end by 8 bases, with 12 bases between. Germline V gene sequence: CDR1 SGHTA, CDR2 FQGNSA. The CDR3 reads CASSLVWTFDSPLHF. CDR3 nucleotide sequence: TGTGCCAGCAGCTTAGTATGGACTTTTGATTCACCCCTCCACTTT.

This clone has a handful of counts. V is TRBV7-9 and J is TRBJ1-5; D may be TRBD1 (5 bases). Trimming removed 5 bases from V and 7 bases from J, with 18 bases in between. The CDR3 is 15 amino acids. Per germline, CDR1 SEHNR and CDR2 FQNEAQ (reference sequence). CDR3 in amino acids: CASSPGPGFDQPQHF. The CDR3 DNA is TGTGCCAGCAGCCCCGGCCCAGGGTTTGACCAGCCCCAGCATTTT.

V usage is TRBV5-1 and J usage is TRBJ2-3, with 15 bases matching TRBD2. From germline, CDR1 is SGHRS and CDR2 YFSETQ. V lost 4 bases and J lost 1; bases outside the gene matches: 7. The CDR3 is made up of 18 amino acids. In DNA, the CDR3 is TGCGCCAGCAGCCCTGGACTAGCGGGGGGGCAAGGCACAGATACGCAGTATTTT. Translated: CASSPGLAGGQGTDTQYF.

The J gene is TRBJ1-2, the V gene TRBV30; the D is unclear. The CDR3 length is 12 residues. CDR1 is GTSNPN and CDR2 is SVGIG in the germline V gene (reference sequence). Trimming removed 1 base from V and 6 bases from J, with 9 bases in between. As DNA, the CDR3 is TGTGCCTGGAGTGACGGTGCTCATGGCTACACCTTC. Its protein product is CAWSDGAHGYTF. Full variable domain (missing parts from reference TRBV30 and TRBJ1-2): SQTIHQWPATLVQPVGSPLSLECTVEGTSNPNLYWYRQAAGRGLQLLFYSVGIGQISSEVPQNLSASRPQDRQFILSSKKLLLSDSGFYLCAWSDGAHGYTFGSGTRLTVV.

In this sample, this clone turned up once. The gene calls are TRBV10-3 and TRBJ2-6, with TRBD1 matching over 9 bases. J gave up 0 bases and V 8 bases, and 11 bases lay outside the gene matches. The CDR3 is 18 residues long. Germline V CDR1 and CDR2: ENHRY, SYGVKD. The chain's CDR3 is CAICARDREHSGANVLTF. The CDR3 DNA sequence: TGTGCCATCTGTGCAAGGGACAGGGAGCACTCTGGGGCCAACGTCCTGACTTTC.

Written as DNA, the CDR3 is TGTGCCAGCAGCCTTACCGAGGAAAAACTGTTTTTT. It is translated as CASSLTEEKLFF. The genes are TRBV7-9 and TRBJ1-4; D gene unclear. Looked up from germline, CDR1 is SEHNR and CDR2 is FQNEAQ (reference sequence). The CDR3 spans 12 residues. The V gene lost 5 bases and the J gene lost 8 bases, with 9 bases spanning the gap.